This T cell receptor beta chain comes out of a study of T cells after yellow fever vaccination. Study-wide results and caveats: CD4 and CD8 compartments shared a small share of clonotypes, likely from convergent recombination. Boosting was followed by the reappearance of most primary-vaccination clones (around 96% CD4, around 91% CD8). It was a weaker secondary response, yet one that peaked faster, at day 5 versus 15.

A word on this clonotype: Antigen specificity is unknown.

The CDR3 has 14 amino acids. The V segment lost 4 bases and the J segment 13 bases; nucleotides outside the gene matches: 11. Germline CDR1 is ENHRY and CDR2 is SYGVKD. One entry per CDR3 protein, called by TCRdb with MiXCR from the 5' RACE reads. The table has some 320,000 distinct CDR3 sequences, approximately 4.3% seen once. The V and J genes are TRBV10-3 and TRBJ1-1; 11 bases line up with TRBD1. The sequencing here drew on PBMCs, taken 15 days after the yellow fever booster vaccination. This TCR was recovered from a man aged 18 to 30 who received the YFV17D yellow fever vaccine. DNA of the CDR3: TGTGCCATCAGTGGTACGGGGACAGGGGGTCATCTTTTCTTT. This translates into CAISGTGTGGHLFF.